One and the same sample provided the 5 T cell receptor beta chains below, sequenced in a study of cytomegalovirus exposure and HLA in healthy donors (dated by TCRdb to 2017 to 2019). The method behind the library was the immunoSEQ multiplex PCR assay. For the multiplex PCR, a mixture combining 60 forward primers for TCR Vbeta segments and 13 reverse primers for TCR Jbeta segments was used. TCRdb limited this immuneACCESS table to in-frame rearrangements with V and J called. A share of clones is missing; checked studies link under half to unresolved V genes, and the rest is unexplained. Within this sample are 200,000 to 250,000 clones, with around 75% of them counted one time only. The ten biggest clones cover 1.5% to 2% of the sample. The sequenced material came from PBMCs. The receptors stem from a woman aged 25 to 39 in good health and CMV-seronegative.

This rearrangement joins TRBV5-6 to TRBJ1-1; D might be TRBD1 (5 bases). CDR1 is SGHDT and CDR2 is YYEEEE in the germline V gene. V was shortened by 4 bases and J by 2 bases, with 12 bases between the two germline ends. This CDR3 has 14 residues. The CDR3 is CASSPGHFNTEAFF. Written as DNA, the CDR3 is TGTGCCAGCAGCCCCGGACATTTCAACACTGAAGCTTTCTTT.

This rearrangement joins TRBV5-8 to TRBJ2-3; D gene ambiguous. Trimming shortened V by 0 bases and J by 2 bases, and 10 bases separated the two germline ends. Per the germline V gene, CDR1 is SGHTS and CDR2 is YDEGEE. This CDR3 spans 15 amino acids. The CDR3 nucleotides are TGTGCCAGCAGCTTGGGAGGAAGTACCACAGATACGCAGTATTTT. This translates into CASSLGGSTTDTQYF.

This clone was seen a single time. This chain uses TRBV30 with TRBJ1-1; unclear D gene. The CDR3 has 12 residues. Germline lookup yields CDR1 GTSNPN and CDR2 SVGIG (reference sequence). V was shortened by 3 bases and J by 7 bases, with 12 bases between the two germline ends. The CDR3 nucleotides are TGTGCCTGGAGCGCCGTACAGATTGAAGCTTTCTTT. Translated, it gives CAWSAVQIEAFF.

V gene TRBV5-6 combines with J gene TRBJ1-2; 8 bases are a match to TRBD1. The trim removed 5 bases at V and 0 bases at J, leaving 15 bases unmatched. This CDR3 spans 18 amino acids. Germline V CDR1 and CDR2: SGHDT, YYEEEE. CDR3 loop: CASRPTGEITKSNYGYTF. The CDR3 DNA follows: TGTGCCAGCAGGCCGACAGGGGAGATTACGAAATCTAACTATGGCTACACCTTC.

Only a few counts were recorded for this clone. The chain carries TRBV7-6 and TRBJ2-1; 11 bases align to TRBD2. The CDR3 contains 17 residues. The germline V gene encodes CDR1 SGHVS and CDR2 FNYEAQ. Losses at the gene ends were 0 bases for V and 3 bases for J; bases not matched to a gene: 4. CDR3: CASSLASGTSGYNEQFF. CDR3 sequence (DNA): TGTGCCAGCAGCTTAGCGTCCGGGACTAGCGGCTACAATGAGCAGTTCTTC.